This passage covers 3 T cell receptor beta chains from one sample sequenced in a study of control samples from healthy donors and cancer patients. TCRdb's table, derived via immunoSEQ multiplex PCR, lists solely in-frame clones and lacks some. This sample has around 200,000 clones, with approximately 92% found just once. The sequencing input was blood. The origin of the receptors is a young man in good health.

This chain connects TRBV24-1 to TRBJ1-5; D ambiguous. The CDR3 is 16 residues long. From germline, CDR1 is KGHDR and CDR2 SFDVKD. Trimming cost V 0 bases and J 0 bases, with 8 bases left between them. The CDR3 coding sequence is TGTGCCACCAGTGATTTGTCGGATTATAGCAATCAGCCCCAGCATTTT. Amino acids: CATSDLSDYSNQPQHF.

The rearrangement links TRBV10-3 to TRBJ1-1; the D is unclear. The CDR3 totals 15 residues. With 0 bases removed from V and 1 base from J, the gap between germline ends came to 9 bases. Germline V CDR1 and CDR2: ENHRY, SYGVKD. The CDR3 region has the DNA TGTGCCATCAGTGAGTCCACAGCTTCGAACACTGAAGCTTTCTTT. Translating it yields CAISESTASNTEAFF.

This rearrangement joins TRBV5-1 to TRBJ2-5; D is ambiguous. The V end lost 4 bases, the J end lost 7 bases, and 17 bases lay between the germline ends. The CDR3 consists of 14 residues. In germline, CDR1 is SGHRS, CDR2 YFSETQ. CDR3: CASSPSSLPGTQYF. CDR3 nucleotides: TGCGCCAGCAGCCCTTCCAGTCTGCCGGGGACCCAGTACTTC.